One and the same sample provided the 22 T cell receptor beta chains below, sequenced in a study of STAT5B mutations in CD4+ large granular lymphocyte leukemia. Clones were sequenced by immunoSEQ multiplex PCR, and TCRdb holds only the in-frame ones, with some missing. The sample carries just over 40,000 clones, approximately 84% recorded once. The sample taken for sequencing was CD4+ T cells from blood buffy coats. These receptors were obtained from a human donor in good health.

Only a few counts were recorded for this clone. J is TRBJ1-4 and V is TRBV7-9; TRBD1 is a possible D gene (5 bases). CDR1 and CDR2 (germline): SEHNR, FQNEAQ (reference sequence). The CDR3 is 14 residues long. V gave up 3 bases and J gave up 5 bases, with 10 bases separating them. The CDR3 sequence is CASSFQEGNEKLFF. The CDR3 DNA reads TGTGCCAGCAGCTTTCAGGAGGGGAATGAAAAACTGTTTTTT.

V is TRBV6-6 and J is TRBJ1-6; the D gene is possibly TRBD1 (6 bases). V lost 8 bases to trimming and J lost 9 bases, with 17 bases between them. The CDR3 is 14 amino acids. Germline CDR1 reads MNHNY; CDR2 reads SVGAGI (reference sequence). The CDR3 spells CASDDRPGGSPLHF. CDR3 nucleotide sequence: TGTGCCAGCGACGACAGGCCCGGGGGTTCACCCCTCCACTTT.

The CDR3 reads CASSPSRGASEQFF. The CDR3 coding sequence is TGTGCCAGCAGCCCAAGTAGGGGGGCAAGTGAGCAGTTCTTC. J is TRBJ2-1 and V is TRBV7-2; D possibly uses TRBD1 or TRBD2 (6 bases each). Per the germline V gene, CDR1 is SGHTA and CDR2 is FQGNSA. The V and J ends lost 5 bases and 9 bases respectively, with 17 bases between them. There are 14 residues in the CDR3. Complete variable domain (other parts from reference TRBV7-2 and TRBJ2-1): GAGVSQSPSNKVTEKGKDVELRCDPISGHTALYWYRQSLGQGLEFLIYFQGNSAPDKSGLPSDRFSAERTGGSVSTLTIQRTQQEDSAVYLCASSPSRGASEQFFGPGTRLTVL.

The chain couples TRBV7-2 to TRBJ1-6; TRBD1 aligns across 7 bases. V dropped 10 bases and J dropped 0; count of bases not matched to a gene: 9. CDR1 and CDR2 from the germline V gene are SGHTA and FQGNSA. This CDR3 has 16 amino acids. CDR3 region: CATTDRPSSYNSPLHF. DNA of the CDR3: TGTGCCACCACGGACAGGCCCAGCTCCTATAATTCACCCCTCCACTTT.

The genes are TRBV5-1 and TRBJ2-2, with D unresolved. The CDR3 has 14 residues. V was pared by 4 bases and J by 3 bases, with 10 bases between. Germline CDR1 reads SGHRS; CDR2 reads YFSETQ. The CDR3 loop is CASSLTVDTGELFF. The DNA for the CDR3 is TGCGCCAGCAGCCTGACTGTTGACACCGGGGAGCTGTTTTTT.

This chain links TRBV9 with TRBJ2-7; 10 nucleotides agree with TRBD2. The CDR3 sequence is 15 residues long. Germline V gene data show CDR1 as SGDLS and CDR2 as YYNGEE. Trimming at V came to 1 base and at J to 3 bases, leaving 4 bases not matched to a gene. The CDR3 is CASSVTSSGGYEQYF. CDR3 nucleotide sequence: TGTGCCAGCAGCGTAACTTCTAGCGGGGGCTACGAGCAGTACTTC.

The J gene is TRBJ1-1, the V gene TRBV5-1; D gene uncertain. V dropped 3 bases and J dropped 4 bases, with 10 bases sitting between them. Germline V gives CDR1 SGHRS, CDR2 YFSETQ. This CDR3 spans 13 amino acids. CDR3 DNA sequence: TGCGCCAGCAGCTCGTTGGTGGGCACTGAAGCTTTCTTT. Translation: CASSSLVGTEAFF. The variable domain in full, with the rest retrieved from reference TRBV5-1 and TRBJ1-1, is KAGVTQTPRYLIKTRGQQVTLSCSPISGHRSVSWYQQTPGQGLQFLFEYFSETQRNKGNFPGRFSGRQFSNSRSEMNVSTLELGDSALYLCASSSLVGTEAFFGQGTRLTVV.

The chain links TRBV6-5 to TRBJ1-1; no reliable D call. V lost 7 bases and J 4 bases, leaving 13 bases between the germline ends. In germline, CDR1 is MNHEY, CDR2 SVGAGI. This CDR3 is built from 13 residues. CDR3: CASTRQTGTEAFF. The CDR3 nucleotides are TGTGCCAGCACCCGTCAAACGGGCACTGAAGCTTTCTTT.

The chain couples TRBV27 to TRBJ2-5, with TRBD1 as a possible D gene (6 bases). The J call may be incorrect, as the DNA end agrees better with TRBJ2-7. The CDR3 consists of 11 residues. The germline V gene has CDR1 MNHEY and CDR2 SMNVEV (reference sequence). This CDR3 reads CATRTVFEQYF. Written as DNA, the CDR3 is TGTGCCACCCGGACAGTTTTCGAGCAGTACTTC.

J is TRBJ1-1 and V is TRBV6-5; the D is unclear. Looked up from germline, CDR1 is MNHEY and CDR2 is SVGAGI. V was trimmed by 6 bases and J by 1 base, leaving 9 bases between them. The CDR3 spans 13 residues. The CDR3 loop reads CASSLLRNTEAFF. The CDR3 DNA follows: TGTGCCAGCAGCTTACTCCGGAACACTGAAGCTTTCTTT.

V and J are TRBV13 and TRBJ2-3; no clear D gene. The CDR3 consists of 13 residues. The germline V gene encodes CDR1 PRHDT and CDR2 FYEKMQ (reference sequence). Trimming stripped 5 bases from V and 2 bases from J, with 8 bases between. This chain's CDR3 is CASSPTFTDTQYF. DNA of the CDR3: TGTGCCAGCAGCCCAACCTTCACAGATACGCAGTATTTT.

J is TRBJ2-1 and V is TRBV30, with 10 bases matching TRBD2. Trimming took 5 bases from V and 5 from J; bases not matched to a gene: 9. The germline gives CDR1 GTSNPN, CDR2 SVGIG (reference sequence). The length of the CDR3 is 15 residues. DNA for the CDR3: TGTGCCTGGGGGCGGAGCGGGGGGGCCGACAATGAGCAGTTCTTC. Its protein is CAWGRSGGADNEQFF.

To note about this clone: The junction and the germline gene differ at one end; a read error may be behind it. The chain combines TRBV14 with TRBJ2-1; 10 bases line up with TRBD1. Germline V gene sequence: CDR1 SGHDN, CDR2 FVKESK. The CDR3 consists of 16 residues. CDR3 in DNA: TGTGCCAGCAGCCTAGGGACAGGGGCCCCCCTTTTCGCTCAGCTCTTC. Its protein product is CASSLGTGAPLFAQLF.

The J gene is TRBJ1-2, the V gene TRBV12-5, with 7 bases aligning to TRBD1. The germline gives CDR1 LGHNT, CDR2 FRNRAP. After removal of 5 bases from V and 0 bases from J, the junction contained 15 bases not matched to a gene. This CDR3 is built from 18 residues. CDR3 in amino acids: CASGPTLETGTANYGYTF. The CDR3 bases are TGTGCTAGTGGTCCCACACTAGAGACAGGGACGGCTAACTATGGCTACACCTTC.

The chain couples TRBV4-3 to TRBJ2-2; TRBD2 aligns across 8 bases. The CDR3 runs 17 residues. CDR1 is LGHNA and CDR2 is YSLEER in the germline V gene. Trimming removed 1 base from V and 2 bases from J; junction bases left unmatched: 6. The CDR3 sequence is CASSQVDSGGNTGELFF. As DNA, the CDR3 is TGCGCCAGCAGCCAAGTGGACAGCGGGGGCAACACCGGGGAGCTGTTTTTT.

The CDR3, as DNA: TGTGCCAGCAGCGGAAGAAACTCCTGGATCACCGGGGAGCTGTTTTTT. The encoded protein is CASSGRNSWITGELFF. The chain uses TRBV5-6 and TRBJ2-2; D call uncertain. The CDR3 is made up of 16 amino acids. Germline V gene sequence: CDR1 SGHDT, CDR2 YYEEEE. The V gene lost 4 bases and the J gene lost 4 bases, with 17 bases spanning the gap.

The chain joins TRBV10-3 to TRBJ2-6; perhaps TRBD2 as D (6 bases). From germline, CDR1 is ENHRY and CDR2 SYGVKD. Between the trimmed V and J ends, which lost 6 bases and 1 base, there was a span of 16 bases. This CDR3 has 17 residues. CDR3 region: CAISEQGGESGANVLTF. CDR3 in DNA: TGTGCCATCAGCGAACAAGGCGGGGAATCTGGGGCCAACGTCCTGACTTTC.

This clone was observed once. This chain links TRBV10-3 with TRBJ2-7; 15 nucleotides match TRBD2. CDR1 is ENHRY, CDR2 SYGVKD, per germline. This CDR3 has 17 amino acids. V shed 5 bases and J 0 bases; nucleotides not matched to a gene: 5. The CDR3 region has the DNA TGTGCCATCAGTCCAGGACTAGCGGGGGGGAGCTCCTACGAGCAGTACTTC. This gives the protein CAISPGLAGGSSYEQYF.

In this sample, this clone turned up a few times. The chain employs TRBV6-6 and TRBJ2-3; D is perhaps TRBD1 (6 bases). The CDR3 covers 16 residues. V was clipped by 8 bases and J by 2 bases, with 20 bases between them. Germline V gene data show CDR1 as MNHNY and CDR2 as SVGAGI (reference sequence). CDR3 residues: CASRYSRTASTDTQYF. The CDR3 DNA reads TGTGCCAGCCGATATAGCCGGACAGCCTCCACAGATACGCAGTATTTT.

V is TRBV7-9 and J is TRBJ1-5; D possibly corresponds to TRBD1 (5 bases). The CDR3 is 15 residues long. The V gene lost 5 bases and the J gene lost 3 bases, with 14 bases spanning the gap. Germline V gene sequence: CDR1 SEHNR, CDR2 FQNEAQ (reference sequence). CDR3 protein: CASSTGGSVNQPQHF. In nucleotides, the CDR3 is TGTGCCAGCAGCACCGGGGGATCAGTCAATCAGCCCCAGCATTTT.

CDR3 sequence (DNA): TGTGCCAGCAGCCAAACAGGGGCTGAAGCTTTCTTT. Amino acid sequence: CASSQTGAEAFF. V gene TRBV6-5 combines with J gene TRBJ1-1; 7 bases are shared with TRBD1. J lost 6 bases, V lost 6 bases, and 4 bases had no gene match. This CDR3 is built from 12 residues. The germline V gene encodes CDR1 MNHEY and CDR2 SVGAGI.

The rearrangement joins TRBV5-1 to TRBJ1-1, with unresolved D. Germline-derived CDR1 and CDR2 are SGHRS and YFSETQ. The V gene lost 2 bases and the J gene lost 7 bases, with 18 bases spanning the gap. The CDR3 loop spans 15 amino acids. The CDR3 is CASSLNGGNLNEAFF. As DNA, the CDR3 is TGCGCCAGCAGCTTAAACGGAGGGAATTTGAATGAAGCTTTCTTT.